This T cell receptor beta chain comes out of a study of regulatory T cells in long-lasting Graves disease. The trim removed 1 base at V and 7 bases at J, leaving 10 bases unmatched. In germline, CDR1 is MDHEN, CDR2 SYDVKM. This CDR3 contains 16 residues. Library construction for TCR beta used iRepertoire HTBI primers and Arm-PCR of CDR3 regions. TCRdb re-analysed the multiplex PCR reads in MiXCR, keeping a single row per CDR3 protein. The sample holds some 220,000 distinct CDR3 sequences; roughly 18% are singletons and the top ten take 12%. This clonotype appeared many times. As for time point: newly diagnosed GD, antithyroid drugs for less than 3 months. PBMC-derived RNA was used for the TCR library. These records were also assigned to another study, of T cells in Graves' hyperthyroidism and ophthalmopathy.

This TCR was sampled from a woman in her 30s with Graves disease. The chain couples TRBV28 to TRBJ2-1; TRBD1 matches at 7 bases. Material: peripheral blood mononuclear cells (PBMCs), obtained at new diagnosis, from a patient treated with antithyroid drugs. The CDR3 reads CASSLLTGVGVNEQFF. CDR3 bases: TGTGCCAGCAGTTTATTAACAGGGGTCGGGGTGAATGAGCAGTTCTTC. Variable domain in full (rest from reference TRBV28 and TRBJ2-1): DVKVTQSSRYLVKRTGEKVFLECVQDMDHENMFWYRQDPGLGLRLIYFSYDVKMKEKGDIPEGYSVSREKKERFSLILESASTNQTSMYLCASSLLTGVGVNEQFFGPGTRLTVL.